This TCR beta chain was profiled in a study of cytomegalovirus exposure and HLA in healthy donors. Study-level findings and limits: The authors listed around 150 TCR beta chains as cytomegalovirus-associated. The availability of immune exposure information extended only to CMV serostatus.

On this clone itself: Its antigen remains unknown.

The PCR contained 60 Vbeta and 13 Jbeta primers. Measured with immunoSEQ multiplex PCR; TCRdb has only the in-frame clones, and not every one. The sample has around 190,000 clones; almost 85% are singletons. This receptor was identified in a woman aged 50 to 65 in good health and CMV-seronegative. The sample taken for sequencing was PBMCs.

CDR3 in DNA: TGTGCCAGCAGCCTTGGAGGACTAGCGCGTACCGGGGAGCTGTTTTTT. Protein product: CASSLGGLARTGELFF. The chain carries TRBV7-8 and TRBJ2-2, with 9 nucleotides matching TRBD2. After removal of 5 bases from V and 5 bases from J, the junction contained 9 bases not matched to a gene. Germline CDR1 is SGHVS and CDR2 is FQNEAQ. This CDR3 comprises 16 residues.